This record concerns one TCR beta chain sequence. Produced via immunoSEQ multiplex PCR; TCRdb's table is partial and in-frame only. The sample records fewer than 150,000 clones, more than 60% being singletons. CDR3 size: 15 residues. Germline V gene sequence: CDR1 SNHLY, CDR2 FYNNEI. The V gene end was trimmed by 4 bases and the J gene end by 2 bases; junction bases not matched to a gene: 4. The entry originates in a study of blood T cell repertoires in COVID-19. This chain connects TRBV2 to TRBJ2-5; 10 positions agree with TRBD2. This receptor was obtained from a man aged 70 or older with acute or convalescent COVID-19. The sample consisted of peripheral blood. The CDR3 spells CASSVGLANQETQYF. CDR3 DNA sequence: TGTGCCAGCAGTGTGGGACTAGCGAATCAAGAGACCCAGTACTTC.